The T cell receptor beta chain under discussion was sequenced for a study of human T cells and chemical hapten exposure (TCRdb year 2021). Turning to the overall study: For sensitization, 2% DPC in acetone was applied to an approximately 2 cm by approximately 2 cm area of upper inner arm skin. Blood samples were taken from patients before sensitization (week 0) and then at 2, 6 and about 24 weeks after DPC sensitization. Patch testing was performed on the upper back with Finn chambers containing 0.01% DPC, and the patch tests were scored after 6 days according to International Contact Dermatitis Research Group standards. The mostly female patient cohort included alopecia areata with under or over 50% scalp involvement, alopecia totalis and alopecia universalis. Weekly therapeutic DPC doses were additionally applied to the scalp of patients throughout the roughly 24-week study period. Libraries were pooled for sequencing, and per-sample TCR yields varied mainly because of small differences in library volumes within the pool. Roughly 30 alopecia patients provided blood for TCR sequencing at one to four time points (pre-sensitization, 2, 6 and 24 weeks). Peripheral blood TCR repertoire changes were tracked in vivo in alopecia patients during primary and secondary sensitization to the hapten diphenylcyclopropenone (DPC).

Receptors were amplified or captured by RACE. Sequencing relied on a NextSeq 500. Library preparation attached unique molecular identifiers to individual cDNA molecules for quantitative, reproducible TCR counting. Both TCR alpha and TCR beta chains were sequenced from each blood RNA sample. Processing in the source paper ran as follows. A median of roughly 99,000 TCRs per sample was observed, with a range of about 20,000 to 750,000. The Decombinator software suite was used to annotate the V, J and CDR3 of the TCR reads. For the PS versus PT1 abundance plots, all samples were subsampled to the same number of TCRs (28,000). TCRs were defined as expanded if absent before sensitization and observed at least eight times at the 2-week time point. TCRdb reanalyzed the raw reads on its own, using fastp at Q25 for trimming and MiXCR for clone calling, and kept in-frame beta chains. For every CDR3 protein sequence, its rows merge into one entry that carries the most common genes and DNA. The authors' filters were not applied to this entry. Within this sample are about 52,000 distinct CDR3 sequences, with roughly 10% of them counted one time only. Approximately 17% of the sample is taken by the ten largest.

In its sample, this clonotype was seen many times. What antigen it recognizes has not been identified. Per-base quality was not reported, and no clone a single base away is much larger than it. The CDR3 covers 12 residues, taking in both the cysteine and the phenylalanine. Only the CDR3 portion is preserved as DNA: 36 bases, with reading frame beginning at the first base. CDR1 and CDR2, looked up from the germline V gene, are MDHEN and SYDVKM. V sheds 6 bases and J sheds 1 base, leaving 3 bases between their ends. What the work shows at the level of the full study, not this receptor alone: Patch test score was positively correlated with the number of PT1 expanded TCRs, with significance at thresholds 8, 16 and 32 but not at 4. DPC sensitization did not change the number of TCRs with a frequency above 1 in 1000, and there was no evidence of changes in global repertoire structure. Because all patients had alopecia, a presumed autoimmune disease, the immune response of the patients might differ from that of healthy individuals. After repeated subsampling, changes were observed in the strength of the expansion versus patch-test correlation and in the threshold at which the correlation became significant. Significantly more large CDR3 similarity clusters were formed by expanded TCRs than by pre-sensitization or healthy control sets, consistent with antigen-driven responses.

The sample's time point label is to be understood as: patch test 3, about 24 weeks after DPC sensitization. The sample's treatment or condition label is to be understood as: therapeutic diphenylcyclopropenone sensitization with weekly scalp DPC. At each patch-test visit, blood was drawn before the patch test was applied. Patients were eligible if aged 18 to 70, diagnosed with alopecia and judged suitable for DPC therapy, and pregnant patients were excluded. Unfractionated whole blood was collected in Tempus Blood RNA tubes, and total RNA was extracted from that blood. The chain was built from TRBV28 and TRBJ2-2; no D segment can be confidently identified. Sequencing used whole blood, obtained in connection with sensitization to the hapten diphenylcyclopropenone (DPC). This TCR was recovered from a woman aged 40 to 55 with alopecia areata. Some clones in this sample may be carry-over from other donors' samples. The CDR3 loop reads CASSQNTGELFF. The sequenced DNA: TGTGCCAGCAGCCAGAACACCGGGGAGCTGTTTTTT.